One sample yielded the 20 T cell receptor beta chains listed below, sequenced in a study of blood T cell repertoires in COVID-19. Libraries were prepared by immunoSEQ multiplex PCR; TCRdb keeps only in-frame clonotypes and omits some of them. The table shows 250,000 or so clones, with roughly 87% occurring only once. The sequencing input was peripheral blood. These receptor sequences come from a woman aged 40-49 years who had recovered from COVID-19.

This chain joins TRBV2 and TRBJ2-5; D not certain. Trimming stripped 7 bases from V and 4 bases from J, with 10 bases between. This CDR3 has 12 residues. Germline assignment: CDR1 SNHLY and CDR2 FYNNEI. The chain's CDR3 is CASMRRRETQYF. DNA for the CDR3: TGTGCCAGCATGCGGCGAAGAGAGACCCAGTACTTC. Drawing the rest from reference TRBV2 and TRBJ2-5, the complete variable domain is EPEVTQTPSHQVTQMGQEVILRCVPISNHLYFYWYRQILGQKVEFLVSFYNNEISEKSEIFDDQFSVERPDGSNFTLKIRSTKLEDSAMYFCASMRRRETQYFGPGTRLLVL.

To note about this clone: The sample contains more than one DNA sequence encoding this CDR3. The chain links TRBV6-5 to TRBJ2-2; 7 bases fit TRBD2. The CDR3 runs to 13 residues. Looked up from germline, CDR1 is MNHEY and CDR2 is SVGAGI. The V segment lost 7 bases and the J segment 2 bases; nucleotides outside the gene matches: 1. CDR3 nucleotide sequence: TGTGCCAGCACGGGAGGCAACACCGGGGAGCTGTTTTTT. This sequence encodes CASTGGNTGELFF.

The rearrangement joins TRBV5-1 to TRBJ1-4; no reliable D call. Trimming removed 4 bases from V and 3 bases from J, with 13 bases in between. This CDR3 has 15 amino acids. Germline values: CDR1 SGHRS, CDR2 YFSETQ. CDR3 DNA: TGCGCCAGCAGCGCCCGGTCGAGTGCTAATGAAAAACTGTTTTTT. Protein product: CASSARSSANEKLFF. The entire variable domain, with the rest obtained from reference TRBV5-1 and TRBJ1-4, is as follows: KAGVTQTPRYLIKTRGQQVTLSCSPISGHRSVSWYQQTPGQGLQFLFEYFSETQRNKGNFPGRFSGRQFSNSRSEMNVSTLELGDSALYLCASSARSSANEKLFFGSGTQLSVL.

This chain links TRBV13 with TRBJ2-1; possibly TRBD2 for D (5 bases). Between the trimmed V and J ends, which lost 3 bases and 11 bases, there was a span of 26 bases. The CDR3 length is 17 residues. Looked up from germline, CDR1 is PRHDT and CDR2 is FYEKMQ (reference sequence). The CDR3 reads CASSFGGLSGTMVQQFF. For the CDR3, the DNA is TGTGCCAGCAGCTTTGGTGGTTTGTCGGGAACGATGGTTCAGCAGTTCTTC.

The J gene is TRBJ2-5, the V gene TRBV2; D may be TRBD2 (5 bases). The germline CDR1 and CDR2 sequences are SNHLY and FYNNEI. V lost 3 bases to trimming and J lost 1 base, with 12 bases between them. This CDR3 contains 15 residues. The CDR3 sequence is CASSDSLAVQETQYF. The DNA for the CDR3 is TGTGCCAGCAGTGATAGTCTAGCAGTCCAAGAGACCCAGTACTTC.

The chain couples TRBV11-3 to TRBJ2-2, with 8 bases matching TRBD2. This CDR3 contains 15 residues. Germline V gene data show CDR1 as SGHNT and CDR2 as YENEEA. V was pared by 5 bases and J by 5 bases, with 7 bases of the junction left unmatched. The CDR3 DNA reads TGTGCCAGCAGCCCCGGGACTAGGGGGACCGGGGAGCTGTTTTTT. It is translated as CASSPGTRGTGELFF. The complete variable domain, with remaining parts taken from reference TRBV11-3 and TRBJ2-2, reads EAGVVQSPRYKIIEKKQPVAFWCNPISGHNTLYWYLQNLGQGPELLIRYENEEAVDDSQLPKDRFSAERLKGVDSTLKIQPAELGDSAVYLCASSPGTRGTGELFFGEGSRLTVL.

The chain carries TRBV19 and TRBJ2-7, with unresolved D. The CDR3 is 12 residues long. CDR1 LNHDA and CDR2 SQIVND come from the germline V gene (reference sequence). V lost 7 bases and J 3 bases, leaving 10 bases between the germline ends. The chain's CDR3 is CASIIHFYEQYV. CDR3 DNA sequence: TGTGCCAGTATCATCCACTTCTACGAGCAGTACGTC.

The chain joins TRBV25-1 to TRBJ1-2; D may be TRBD1 (6 bases). Germline CDR1 and CDR2: MGHDK and SYGVNS. V dropped 1 base and J dropped 8 bases, with 14 bases sitting between them. The CDR3 runs to 14 residues. CDR3 amino acids: CASSESGGRLGYTF. The DNA of the CDR3 is TGTGCCAGCAGTGAATCGGGGGGCCGTCTCGGCTACACCTTC.

The rearrangement joins TRBV28 to TRBJ2-3; D possibly corresponds to TRBD2 (6 bases). Trimming took off 7 bases at V and 2 bases at J, with 19 bases between the two ends. The germline V gene encodes CDR1 MDHEN and CDR2 SYDVKM. The CDR3 contains 16 residues. The CDR3 is CASKVVLGGLTDTQYF. CDR3 nucleotide sequence: TGTGCCAGCAAAGTGGTGCTCGGGGGTCTCACAGATACGCAGTATTTT.

Regarding this clone: This clone may be a read error of a much larger clone one base away. The same CDR3 also results from other DNA sequences found in this sample. The V and J genes are TRBV6-5 and TRBJ1-2; D uncertain. V was shortened by 5 bases and J by 1 base, with 8 bases between the two germline ends. Per germline, CDR1 MNHEY and CDR2 SVGAGI. The length of the CDR3 is 13 residues. DNA of the CDR3: TGTGCCAGCAGTCCCGGGAGTAACTATGGCTACACCTTC. Its translation is CASSPGSNYGYTF.

This clone was observed a single time. The V and J genes are TRBV6-6 and TRBJ1-5; 9 bases line up with TRBD1. This CDR3 has 16 amino acids. Trimming cost V 3 bases and J 5 bases; bases outside gene matches: 8. Germline assignment: CDR1 MNHNY and CDR2 SVGAGI (reference sequence). DNA for the CDR3: TGTGCCAGCAGTTATGGCCCTCGACAGGGGGATCAGCCCCAGCATTTT. This encodes CASSYGPRQGDQPQHF.

V usage is TRBV12-5 and J usage is TRBJ2-5, with TRBD1 matching 7 bases. CDR3 size: 14 residues. Germline trimming cut 6 bases from V and 0 bases from J; bases unmatched to any gene: 4. From germline, CDR1 is LGHNT and CDR2 FRNRAP. The CDR3 is CASGSGQHQETQYF. CDR3 DNA: TGTGCTAGTGGCTCGGGACAGCACCAAGAGACCCAGTACTTC.

This rearrangement joins TRBV13 to TRBJ1-1; 11 bases line up with TRBD1. Germline CDR1 and CDR2: PRHDT and FYEKMQ (reference sequence). The CDR3 sequence is 14 residues long. The V and J ends lost 3 bases and 5 bases, in that order; junction bases with no gene match: 2. CDR3 DNA sequence: TGTGCCAGCAGCTTCGGACAGGGGGCTACTGAAGCTTTCTTT. Its protein product is CASSFGQGATEAFF.

The chain is built from TRBV6-2 or TRBV6-3 and TRBJ2-7; 9 bases fit TRBD2. This CDR3 is built from 13 residues. V trimming: 5 bases; J trimming: 6 bases; junction bases outside the gene matches: 5. Germline V gives CDR1 MNHEY, CDR2 SVGEGT. CDR3 nucleotides: TGTGCCAGCAGTCCCGGGACTAGCTCCGAGCAGTACGTC. It yields the protein CASSPGTSSEQYV.

This chain joins TRBV28 and TRBJ2-7, with D perhaps TRBD1 (6 bases). Germline CDR1 and CDR2: MDHEN and SYDVKM. The CDR3 runs to 15 residues. With 7 bases removed from V and 5 bases from J, the gap between germline ends came to 21 bases. In nucleotides, the CDR3 is TGTGCCAGCACCCCTCTCGACAGGTTCGCCCACGAGCAGTACTTC. Translating it yields CASTPLDRFAHEQYF.

This clone was observed once. The chain carries TRBV7-6 and TRBJ1-1; TRBD1 aligns across 10 bases. This CDR3 has 16 residues. Trimming cost V 5 bases and J 4 bases; bases outside gene matches: 10. Germline V gives CDR1 SGHVS, CDR2 FNYEAQ. As DNA, the CDR3 is TGTGCCAGCAGCGAGGGACAGGGGACATGGGCCACTGAAGCTTTCTTT. It codes for CASSEGQGTWATEAFF.

The chain joins TRBV23-1 to TRBJ1-2, with 7 bases that match TRBD1. TRBV23-1 is sorted into the ORF group, with uncertain function. CDR3 length: 20 amino acids. The trim removed 0 bases at V and 3 bases at J, leaving 19 bases unmatched. CDR3 region: CASSQSSFPHRGNSDYGYTF. The CDR3 DNA reads TGCGCCAGCAGTCAATCGAGCTTCCCCCACAGGGGCAACTCGGACTATGGCTACACCTTC.

This clone appeared a single time. This chain links TRBV7-7 with TRBJ2-7; 7 positions agree with TRBD2. The germline gives CDR1 SSHAT, CDR2 FNYEAQ (reference sequence). The ends lost 0 bases at V and 2 bases at J; junction bases unmatched: 1. This CDR3 comprises 14 residues. The chain's CDR3 is CASSLAAGAYEQYF. CDR3 bases: TGTGCCAGCAGCTTAGCGGCGGGGGCCTACGAGCAGTACTTC.

V is TRBV24-1 and J is TRBJ1-2; D not resolved. Germline values: CDR1 KGHDR, CDR2 SFDVKD. The CDR3 has 13 amino acids. The V gene lost 5 bases and the J gene lost 5 bases, with 11 bases spanning the gap. CDR3 sequence (DNA): TGTGCCACCAGTGGAGCAAGAGGTTATGGCTACACCTTC. This sequence encodes CATSGARGYGYTF.

The chain uses TRBV5-1 and TRBJ2-1; D might be TRBD2 (6 bases). This CDR3 region has 14 residues. Trimming stripped 2 bases from V and 6 bases from J, with 12 bases between. Germline V gene sequence: CDR1 SGHRS, CDR2 YFSETQ. The CDR3, as DNA: TGCGCCAGCAGCTTTGTACTAGCAGGCAATGAGCAGTTCTTC. Translation: CASSFVLAGNEQFF.